These 5 T cell receptor beta chains share one sample of origin, sequenced in a study of cytomegalovirus exposure and HLA in healthy donors. 60 Vbeta and 13 Jbeta primers were used in PCR. Measured with immunoSEQ multiplex PCR; TCRdb has only the in-frame clones, and not every one. The sample lists about 140,000 clones; 76% were seen once. Sequencing used PBMCs. The receptors shown here come from a man between 18 and 29 years old in good health and CMV-seronegative.

The chain employs TRBV30 and TRBJ2-7; 7 bases line up with TRBD1. Unmatched junction bases numbered 9, after V lost 1 base and J lost 6 bases. The CDR3 loop spans 14 amino acids. Per germline, CDR1 GTSNPN and CDR2 SVGIG (reference sequence). CDR3 loop: CAWSGLLGTAEQYF. CDR3 DNA sequence: TGTGCCTGGAGTGGCCTACTCGGGACAGCCGAGCAGTACTTC. The full variable domain, rest sourced from reference TRBV30 and TRBJ2-7, is SQTIHQWPATLVQPVGSPLSLECTVEGTSNPNLYWYRQAAGRGLQLLFYSVGIGQISSEVPQNLSASRPQDRQFILSSKKLLLSDSGFYLCAWSGLLGTAEQYFGPGTRLTVT.

The chain joins TRBV11-1 to TRBJ2-1, with 13 bases identical to TRBD2. This CDR3 has 18 residues. J lost 1 base, V lost 5 bases, and 8 bases had no gene match. CDR1 and CDR2 (germline): SGHAT, FQDESV (reference sequence). The CDR3 sequence is CASSDSGLAGASYNEQFF. The CDR3 coding sequence is TGTGCCAGCAGCGATAGCGGACTAGCGGGGGCATCCTACAATGAGCAGTTCTTC.

This chain connects TRBV2 to TRBJ1-2, with a possible D match to TRBD1 (6 bases). V lost 8 bases to trimming and J lost 5 bases, with 9 bases between them. In germline, CDR1 is SNHLY, CDR2 FYNNEI. The CDR3 runs to 11 residues. The CDR3 coding sequence is TGTGCCAGCGGGACATTTTATGGCTACACCTTC. Amino acid sequence: CASGTFYGYTF.

The CDR3 DNA sequence: TGTGCCAGCAGCCGATCCGACAGGGCAGAGACCCAGTACTTC. Its translation is CASSRSDRAETQYF. The V and J genes are TRBV7-9 and TRBJ2-5; 7 nucleotides align to TRBD1. Losses at the gene ends were 5 bases for V and 4 bases for J; bases not matched to a gene: 7. This CDR3 comprises 14 residues. CDR1 and CDR2 from the germline V gene are SEHNR and FQNEAQ (reference sequence).

The CDR3 reads CASSEGRAGNTIYF. As DNA, the CDR3 is TGTGCCAGCAGTGAAGGCAGGGCTGGAAACACCATATATTTT. This chain links TRBV6-1 with TRBJ1-3; tentatively, D is TRBD1 (5 bases). CDR3 length: 14 amino acids. CDR1 is MNHNS, CDR2 SASEGT, per germline. V lost 1 base, J lost 2 bases, and 6 bases lay in between.